Below, one T cell receptor (beta chain) is given with its context. Its antigen is undetermined. 60 Vbeta and 13 Jbeta primers were used in PCR. Profiled with immunoSEQ multiplex PCR; TCRdb holds only in-frame clones, not every one. The sample's table shows about 130,000 clones. This sample stems from a study of cytomegalovirus exposure and HLA in healthy donors. Study overall: Most genotyped donors, roughly 83% of about 360, had Caucasian-associated genetic ancestry.

Study results and limitations: Researchers reported that three CMV-associated chains were confirmed in vitro as CMV antigen-specific. Reports indicated that the classifier achieved high specificity and sensitivity in diagnosing cytomegalovirus status. A later analysis reportedly found that, within productive TCRs, an Asian-associated ancestry cluster had fewer N-insertions than the mean observed across the roughly 690 donors.

The material sequenced was PBMCs. The sequence was obtained from a man between 18 and 29 years old in good health and CMV-seronegative.

This CDR3 reads CASSEADREADTQYF. Here the CDR3 DNA reads TGTGCCAGCAGTGAAGCCGACAGGGAGGCAGATACGCAGTATTTT. The chain uses TRBV2 and TRBJ2-3; tentative D call: TRBD1 (7 bases). The CDR3 is made up of 15 amino acids. From germline, CDR1 is SNHLY and CDR2 FYNNEI. The V end lost 0 bases, the J end lost 4 bases, and 11 bases lay between the germline ends.